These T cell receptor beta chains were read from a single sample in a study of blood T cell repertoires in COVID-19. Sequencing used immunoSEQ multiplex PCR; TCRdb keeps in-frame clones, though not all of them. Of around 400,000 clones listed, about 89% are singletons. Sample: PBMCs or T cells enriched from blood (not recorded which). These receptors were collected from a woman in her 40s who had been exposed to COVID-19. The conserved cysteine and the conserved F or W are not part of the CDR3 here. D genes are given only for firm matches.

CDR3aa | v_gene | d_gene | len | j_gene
ASSSYRTDNTEAF | TRBV5-1 | . | 13 | TRBJ1-1
SAPDRGQAYGYT | TRBV29-1 | TRBD1 | 12 | TRBJ1-2
ASSHRERETQY | TRBV3-1/TRBV3-2 | . | 11 | TRBJ2-5
ASSIRGQGGTEAF | TRBV19 | TRBD1 | 13 | TRBJ1-1
ASSFRREANNEQF | TRBV13 | TRBD2 | 13 | TRBJ2-1
AWIFGRGLIGYGYT | TRBV30 | TRBD1 | 14 | TRBJ1-2
ASSPLEGGVNTEAF | TRBV27 | . | 14 | TRBJ1-1
ASSRRTSGTDTQY | TRBV5-1 | TRBD2 | 13 | TRBJ2-3
ASGGTERSSPLH | TRBV2 | TRBD1 | 12 | TRBJ1-6
ASSSTGYTEAF | TRBV6-5 | . | 11 | TRBJ1-1
SVEARTSGGVVPYEQY | TRBV29-1 | TRBD2 | 16 | TRBJ2-7
ASSLSAGGKEQF | TRBV5-1 | TRBD2 | 12 | TRBJ2-1
ASSFRGISGYT | TRBV28 | . | 11 | TRBJ1-2
ASSVDSGAGETQY | TRBV2 | TRBD2 | 13 | TRBJ2-5
ASSLDAGRYGYT | TRBV7-9 | . | 12 | TRBJ1-2
AWRTHFWDRGQDSTEAF | TRBV30 | TRBD1 | 17 | TRBJ1-1
ASSLGDRVNTEAF | TRBV7-9 | TRBD1 | 13 | TRBJ1-1
ASSRGGGYT | TRBV23-1 | . | 9 | TRBJ1-2
ASREQLREAF | TRBV6-5 | . | 10 | TRBJ1-1
ASRITSGSVPSTDTQY | TRBV5-4 | TRBD2 | 16 | TRBJ2-3
ASSVAGGTTGELF | TRBV9 | . | 13 | TRBJ2-2
ASSFTGNMGEQY | TRBV5-6 | . | 12 | TRBJ2-7
ASSPSGTTNEKLF | TRBV18 | . | 13 | TRBJ1-4
ATSDRDRDQETQY | TRBV24-1 | TRBD1 | 13 | TRBJ2-5
ASSIGKGMGTGELF | TRBV19 | . | 14 | TRBJ2-2
ASSSPGTGANVLT | TRBV27 | . | 13 | TRBJ2-6
ASSVASGPYGYT | TRBV9 | . | 12 | TRBJ1-2
ATSGRGAQGYT | TRBV24-1 | . | 11 | TRBJ1-2
ASIGGLHQPQH | TRBV6-5 | . | 11 | TRBJ1-5
ASSPGRGIGSYEQY | TRBV14 | . | 14 | TRBJ2-7
AIGTGGNYGYT | TRBV10-3 | TRBD1 | 11 | TRBJ1-2
ASNDRGTGELF | TRBV10-1 | . | 11 | TRBJ2-2
ASSYGYEQY | TRBV2 | . | 9 | TRBJ2-7
ASSTGTGGEQY | TRBV19 | TRBD1 | 11 | TRBJ2-7
ASSSGQGRSQF | TRBV7-3 | TRBD1 | 11 | TRBJ2-1
ASSLYSGFGYT | TRBV7-8 | . | 11 | TRBJ1-2
ASSSDSGVSYNEQF | TRBV5-6 | TRBD2 | 14 | TRBJ2-1
AWSPSYGHSGSPLH | TRBV30 | . | 14 | TRBJ1-6
ASSYQGWELF | TRBV6-2/TRBV6-3 | . | 10 | TRBJ2-2
ASSPLAASSYNEQF | TRBV18 | TRBD2 | 14 | TRBJ2-1
ASSLASGTDNSPLH | TRBV5-1 | TRBD1 | 14 | TRBJ1-6
ASSLDYGNTEAF | TRBV7-2 | . | 12 | TRBJ1-1
ASSPRQGQNEQF | TRBV9 | TRBD1 | 12 | TRBJ2-1
ASGLQGPAEEAF | TRBV12-5 | . | 12 | TRBJ1-1
ATSDRPGLAGWKQETQY | TRBV24-1 | TRBD2 | 17 | TRBJ2-5
ATRKGRVPKLGNEQF | TRBV2 | . | 15 | TRBJ2-1
SVNRGSNTEAF | TRBV29-1 | TRBD1 | 11 | TRBJ1-1
ARTGGNSNQPQH | TRBV7-5 | . | 12 | TRBJ1-5
ASSHPTGLSNEQF | TRBV19 | TRBD1 | 13 | TRBJ2-1
ASSYSGSPLH | TRBV6-5 | . | 10 | TRBJ1-6
ASGRDRGMHEQY | TRBV27 | TRBD1 | 12 | TRBJ2-7